The rows below give T cell receptor beta chains drawn from one sample of a study of blood T cells in healthy people across ages. TCRdb re-derived calls from the 5' RACE reads in MiXCR, one entry per CDR3 protein. The sample includes 1.5 million to 2 million distinct CDR3 sequences, about two fifths of them seen just once. The source material was blood. Every receptor here comes from a human donor in good health. CDR3s include the opening cysteine and the closing phenylalanine or tryptophan. Each record gives: J gene, V gene, CDR3 protein.

TRBJ2-5 TRBV2 CASSVNPGGVTQYF
TRBJ1-5 TRBV29-1 CSVRDSVLGPQHF
TRBJ1-2 TRBV20-1 CSANRGPQGYGYTF
TRBJ1-2 TRBV29-1 CSVELAGGYGYTF
TRBJ2-1 TRBV29-1 CSGGAYEQFF
TRBJ2-5 TRBV7-2 CASSLVVLEGGETQYF
TRBJ2-4 TRBV5-1 CASSLSTGANIQYF
TRBJ2-1 TRBV4-2 CASSQERGSNEQFF
TRBJ1-2 TRBV12-3/TRBV12-4 CASRVRPNYGHTF
TRBJ2-1 TRBV4-3 CASSQDGLAGVNEQFF
TRBJ2-1 TRBV20-1 CSASPVGSYNEQFF
TRBJ2-5 TRBV20-1 CMGSSGGTQETQYF
TRBJ1-5 TRBV12-3/TRBV12-4 CASTSQGQGNQPQHF
TRBJ2-3 TRBV28 CASSLGVTTSTDTQYF
TRBJ2-1 TRBV7-3 CASSLTRGDNEQFF
TRBJ2-3 TRBV28 CASSLRAGAGTDTQYF
TRBJ2-7 TRBV6-5 CASSYYPRQGPYEQYF
TRBJ1-2 TRBV20-1 CSARSGGDGYTF
TRBJ2-3 TRBV7-2 CASNLEDWAGGLTDTQYF
TRBJ1-2 TRBV4-2 CASSQAGGQGYGYTF
TRBJ2-4 TRBV6-6 CASSQQRSTVAKNIQYF
TRBJ1-1 TRBV27 CASSYGTENTEAFF